The rows below give T cell receptor beta chains drawn from one sample of a study of shared clonotypes between healthy human individuals. Some clones are missing from TCRdb's copy, which holds only in-frame ones; the method was immunoSEQ multiplex PCR. The sample carries over a million clones, 96% recorded once. The sample consisted of naive CD4+ T cells sorted from blood. Receptors originate from a man aged 25-40 years in good health. Both conserved end residues are part of each CDR3. D genes are given only for firm matches. A row's size may be missing; if present it is once, few, many or a size class.

v_call	j_call	d_call	clone_size	cdr3_nt	cdr3_aa
TRBV2	TRBJ2-3	NA	NA	TGTGCCAGCAGTTGGGGCAGGGTCACAGATACGCAGTATTTT	CASSWGRVTDTQYF
TRBV9	TRBJ2-1	TRBD2	NA	TGTGCCAGCAGCGTAGTCGGTAGCGGGACCGATGAGCAGTTCTTC	CASSVVGSGTDEQFF
TRBV9	TRBJ2-7	NA	NA	TGTGCCAGCAGCGTAGCGGGGGTCCTTGGGGAGCAGTACTTC	CASSVAGVLGEQYF
TRBV7-2	TRBJ2-7	TRBD1	NA	TGTGCCAGCAGCTTAGCGAACAGGGGATACGAGCAGTACTTC	CASSLANRGYEQYF
TRBV18	TRBJ2-1	NA	NA	TGTGCCAGCTCACCGATGAGAGCCGCTGAATACTCCTACAATGAGCAGTTCTTC	CASSPMRAAEYSYNEQFF
TRBV18	TRBJ2-3	NA	once	TGTGCCAGCTCACCGTCTAGCGCCGGTACCGATACGCAGTATTTT	CASSPSSAGTDTQYF
TRBV15	TRBJ1-5	NA	NA	TGTGCCACCAGCAGAGGGTTACAGCGGAATCAGCCCCAGCATTTT	CATSRGLQRNQPQHF
TRBV9	TRBJ2-5	TRBD2	NA	TGTGCCAGCAGCCCTTGGACTAGCGGACGCCAAGAGACCCAGTACTTC	CASSPWTSGRQETQYF
TRBV18	TRBJ1-5	NA	NA	TGTGCCAGCTCACGAGGGGAGAGCAATCAGCCCCAGCATTTT	CASSRGESNQPQHF
TRBV9	TRBJ2-5	TRBD1	NA	TGTGCCAGCAGCGTAGCGGGACAGGGGAGGGTGGAGACCCAGTACTTC	CASSVAGQGRVETQYF
TRBV27	TRBJ2-2	NA	once	TGTGCCAGCAGTAAACTTTCCACCGGGGAGCTGTTTTTT	CASSKLSTGELFF
TRBV25-1	TRBJ2-5	NA	NA	TGTGCCAGCACCGGATGGGGCAGGGGGGTTGTAGAGACCCAGTACTTC	CASTGWGRGVVETQYF
TRBV7-3	TRBJ2-5	NA	NA	TGTGCCAGCAGCGACCTAGGGGGGGAGACCCAGTACTTC	CASSDLGGETQYF
TRBV28	TRBJ1-2	NA	NA	TGTGCCAGCAGACCGGGGCCATTATCCGGCTACACCTTC	CASRPGPLSGYTF
TRBV7-2	TRBJ2-7	TRBD2	NA	TGTGCCAGCAGCTTAGGGGTAGCGGGTTACGAGCAGTACTTC	CASSLGVAGYEQYF
TRBV5-1	TRBJ2-2	NA	NA	TGCGCCAGCAGCCCCATATCTACCGGGGAGCTGTTTTTT	CASSPISTGELFF
TRBV13	TRBJ2-7	TRBD1	NA	TGTGCCAGCAGCTTATTATCGGACAGGGACGAGCAGTACTTC	CASSLLSDRDEQYF
TRBV5-1	TRBJ2-1	NA	once	TGCGCCAGCAGCTTGGGGTGGTCCCAGCTGGGTGAGCAGTTCTTC	CASSLGWSQLGEQFF
TRBV6-5	TRBJ1-1	TRBD1	NA	TGTGCCAGCAGTTTGACAGGGGGCGAAATGGGGACTGAAGCTTTCTTT	CASSLTGGEMGTEAFF
TRBV18	TRBJ2-2	NA	NA	TGTGCCAGCTCGTCCCCGGTGGGCCAAACGACCGGGGAGCTGTTTTTT	CASSSPVGQTTGELFF
TRBV2	TRBJ2-2	TRBD1	NA	TGTGCCAGCAGCAAGACAGGGGCCCCGAACACCGGGGAGCTGTTTTTT	CASSKTGAPNTGELFF
TRBV2	TRBJ2-7	NA	NA	TGTGCCAGCAGTGAATCCCAGACTCGAGTCTCCTACGAGCAGTACTTC	CASSESQTRVSYEQYF
TRBV5-1	TRBJ2-1	TRBD2	NA	TGCGCCAGCAGAACCCTAGCGGGAGGGCCAAATGAGCAGTTCTTC	CASRTLAGGPNEQFF
TRBV7-9	TRBJ2-7	NA	NA	TGTGCCAGCAGCTTAGCGGGATTCTACGAGCAGTACTTC	CASSLAGFYEQYF
TRBV28	TRBJ2-1	NA	NA	TGTGCCAGCAGTTTACAAGCACCTAGACTCAACAATGAGCAGTTCTTC	CASSLQAPRLNNEQFF
TRBV18	TRBJ1-5	TRBD1	NA	TGTGCCAGCTCCAGACAGGGGGCGTCGGGCTTGGGTGATCAGCCCCAGCATTTT	CASSRQGASGLGDQPQHF
TRBV20-1	TRBJ2-2	NA	NA	TGCAGTGCTGAAGGCACGGGGGAGCTGTTTTTT	CSAEGTGELFF
TRBV5-1	TRBJ1-4	NA	NA	TGCGCCAGCAGCTTGGGGGTAAATGAAAAACTGTTTTTT	CASSLGVNEKLFF
TRBV27	TRBJ2-5	TRBD1	NA	TGTGCCAGCAGATCACAGGGGGCCAGGGAGACCCAGTACTTC	CASRSQGARETQYF
TRBV4-3	TRBJ2-2	NA	NA	TGCGCCAGCAGCCAAGACAACAAGGGGACCGGGGAGCTGTTTTTT	CASSQDNKGTGELFF